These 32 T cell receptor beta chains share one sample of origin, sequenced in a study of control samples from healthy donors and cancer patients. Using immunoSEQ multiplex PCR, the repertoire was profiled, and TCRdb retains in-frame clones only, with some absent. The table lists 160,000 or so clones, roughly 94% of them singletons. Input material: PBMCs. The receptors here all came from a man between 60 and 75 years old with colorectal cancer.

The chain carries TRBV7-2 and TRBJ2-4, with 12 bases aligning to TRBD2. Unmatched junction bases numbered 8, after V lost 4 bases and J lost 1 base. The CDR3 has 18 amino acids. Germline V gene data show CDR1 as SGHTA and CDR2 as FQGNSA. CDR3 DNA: TGTGCCAGCAGCTCATCTAGCGGGGGGGACAGGGCCAAAAACATTCAGTACTTC. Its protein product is CASSSSSGGDRAKNIQYF.

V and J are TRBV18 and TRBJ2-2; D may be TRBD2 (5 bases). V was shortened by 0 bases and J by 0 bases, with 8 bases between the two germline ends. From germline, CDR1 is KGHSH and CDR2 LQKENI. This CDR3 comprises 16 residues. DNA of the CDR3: TGTGCCAGCTCACCACCCGCGCGGGCGAACACCGGGGAGCTGTTTTTT. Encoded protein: CASSPPARANTGELFF.

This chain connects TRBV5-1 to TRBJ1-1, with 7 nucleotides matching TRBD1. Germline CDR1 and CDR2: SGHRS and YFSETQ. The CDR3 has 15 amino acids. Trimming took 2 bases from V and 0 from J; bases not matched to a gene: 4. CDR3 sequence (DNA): TGCGCCAGCAGCTTACAGGGGTCCTTGAACACTGAAGCTTTCTTT. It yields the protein CASSLQGSLNTEAFF. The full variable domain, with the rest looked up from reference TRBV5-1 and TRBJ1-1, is KAGVTQTPRYLIKTRGQQVTLSCSPISGHRSVSWYQQTPGQGLQFLFEYFSETQRNKGNFPGRFSGRQFSNSRSEMNVSTLELGDSALYLCASSLQGSLNTEAFFGQGTRLTVV.

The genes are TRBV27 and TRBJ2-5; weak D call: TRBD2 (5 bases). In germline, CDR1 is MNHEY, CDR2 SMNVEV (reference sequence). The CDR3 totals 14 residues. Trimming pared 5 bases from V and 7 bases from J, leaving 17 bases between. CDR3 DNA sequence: TGTGCCAGCAGTCCCGGACTCGGCTCGGCGACCCAGTACTTC. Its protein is CASSPGLGSATQYF.

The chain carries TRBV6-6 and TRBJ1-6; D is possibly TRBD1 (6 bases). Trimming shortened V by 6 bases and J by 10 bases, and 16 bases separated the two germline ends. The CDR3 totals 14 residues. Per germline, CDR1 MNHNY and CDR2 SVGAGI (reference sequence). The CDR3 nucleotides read TGTGCCAGCAGCCCACGGGGGCCCCAATCACCCCTCCACTTT. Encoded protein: CASSPRGPQSPLHF.

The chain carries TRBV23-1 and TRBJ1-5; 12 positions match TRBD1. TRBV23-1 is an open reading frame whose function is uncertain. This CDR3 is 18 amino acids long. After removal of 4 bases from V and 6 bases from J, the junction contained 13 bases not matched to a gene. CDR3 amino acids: CASSPPFGTGGVGQPQHF. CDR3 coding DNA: TGCGCCAGCAGTCCTCCTTTTGGGACAGGGGGCGTTGGTCAGCCCCAGCATTTT.

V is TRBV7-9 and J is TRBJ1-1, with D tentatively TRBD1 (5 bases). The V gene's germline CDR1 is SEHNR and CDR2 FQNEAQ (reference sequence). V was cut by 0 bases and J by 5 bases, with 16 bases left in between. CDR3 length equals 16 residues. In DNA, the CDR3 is TGTGCCAGCAGCTTAGCTCGGGCAGGGACCGGGACTGAAGCTTTCTTT. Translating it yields CASSLARAGTGTEAFF.

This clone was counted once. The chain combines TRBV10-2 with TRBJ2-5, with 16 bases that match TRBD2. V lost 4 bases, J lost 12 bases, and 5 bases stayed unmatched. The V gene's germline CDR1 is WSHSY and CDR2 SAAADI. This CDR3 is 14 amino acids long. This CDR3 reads CASSGSGLAGGEYF. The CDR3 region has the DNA TGCGCCAGCAGTGGATCGGGACTAGCGGGGGGGGAGTACTTC.

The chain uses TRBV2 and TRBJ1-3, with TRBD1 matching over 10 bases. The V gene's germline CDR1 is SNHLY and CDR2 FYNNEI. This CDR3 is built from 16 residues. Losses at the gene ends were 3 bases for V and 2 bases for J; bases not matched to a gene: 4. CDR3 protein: CASSDRTGGTGNTIYF. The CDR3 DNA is TGTGCCAGCAGTGATCGGACAGGGGGAACTGGAAACACCATATATTTT.

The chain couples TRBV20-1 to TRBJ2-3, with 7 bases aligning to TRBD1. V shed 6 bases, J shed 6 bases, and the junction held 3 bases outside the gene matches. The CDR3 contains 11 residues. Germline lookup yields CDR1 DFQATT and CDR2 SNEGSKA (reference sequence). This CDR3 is CSAQTGDTQYF. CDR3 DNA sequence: TGCAGTGCCCAGACAGGGGATACGCAGTATTTT.

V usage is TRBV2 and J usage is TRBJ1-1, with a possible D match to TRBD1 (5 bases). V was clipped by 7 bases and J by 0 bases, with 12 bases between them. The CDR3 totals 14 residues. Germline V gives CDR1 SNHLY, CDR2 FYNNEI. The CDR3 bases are TGTGCCAGCATCCGCAGGGTGCTGAACACTGAAGCTTTCTTT. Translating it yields CASIRRVLNTEAFF.

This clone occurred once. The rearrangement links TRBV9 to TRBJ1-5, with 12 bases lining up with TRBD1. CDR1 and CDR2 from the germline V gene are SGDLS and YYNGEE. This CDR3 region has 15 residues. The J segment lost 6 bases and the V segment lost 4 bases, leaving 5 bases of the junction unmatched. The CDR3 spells CASSPGTGGGQPQHF. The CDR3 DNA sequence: TGTGCCAGCAGCCCCGGGACAGGGGGCGGTCAGCCCCAGCATTTT.

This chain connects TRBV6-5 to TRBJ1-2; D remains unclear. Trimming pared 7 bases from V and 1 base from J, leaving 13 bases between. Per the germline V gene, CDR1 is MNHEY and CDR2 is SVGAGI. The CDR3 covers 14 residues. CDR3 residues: CASILSPGNYGYTF. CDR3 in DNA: TGTGCCAGCATCCTATCCCCGGGTAACTATGGCTACACCTTC.

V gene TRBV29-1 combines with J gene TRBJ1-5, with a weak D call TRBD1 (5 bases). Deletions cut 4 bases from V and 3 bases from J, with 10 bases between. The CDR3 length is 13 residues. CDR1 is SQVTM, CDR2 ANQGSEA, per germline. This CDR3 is CSVGGDYNQPQHF. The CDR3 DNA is TGCAGCGTTGGGGGGGACTACAATCAGCCCCAGCATTTT.

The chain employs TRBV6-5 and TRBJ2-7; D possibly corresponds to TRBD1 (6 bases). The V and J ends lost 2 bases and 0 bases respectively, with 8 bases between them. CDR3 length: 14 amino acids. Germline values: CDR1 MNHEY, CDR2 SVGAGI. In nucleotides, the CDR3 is TGTGCCAGCAGTTACACAGGGAGCTCCTACGAGCAGTACTTC. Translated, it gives CASSYTGSSYEQYF.

This CDR3 is CASSVTGDMNTEAFF. CDR3 nucleotide sequence: TGTGCCAGCAGTGTCACAGGGGACATGAACACTGAAGCTTTCTTT. This chain uses TRBV25-1 with TRBJ1-1, with 7 positions matching TRBD1. CDR1 and CDR2 (germline): MGHDK, SYGVNS. The J segment lost 0 bases and the V segment lost 4 bases, leaving 5 bases of the junction unmatched. This CDR3 comprises 15 residues.

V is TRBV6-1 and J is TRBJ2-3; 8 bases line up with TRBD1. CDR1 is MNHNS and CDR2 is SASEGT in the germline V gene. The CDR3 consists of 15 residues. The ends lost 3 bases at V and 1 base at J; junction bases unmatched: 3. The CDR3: CASSDRGHGTDTQYF. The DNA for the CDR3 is TGTGCCAGCAGTGACAGGGGGCATGGCACAGATACGCAGTATTTT.

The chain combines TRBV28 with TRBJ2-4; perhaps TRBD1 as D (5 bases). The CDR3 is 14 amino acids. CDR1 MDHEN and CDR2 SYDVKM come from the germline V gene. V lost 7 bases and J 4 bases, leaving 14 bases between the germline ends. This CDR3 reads CASTWSRGKNIQYF. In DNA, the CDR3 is TGTGCCAGCACCTGGAGTAGGGGTAAAAACATTCAGTACTTC. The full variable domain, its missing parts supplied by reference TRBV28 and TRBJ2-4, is DVKVTQSSRYLVKRTGEKVFLECVQDMDHENMFWYRQDPGLGLRLIYFSYDVKMKEKGDIPEGYSVSREKKERFSLILESASTNQTSMYLCASTWSRGKNIQYFGAGTRLSVL.

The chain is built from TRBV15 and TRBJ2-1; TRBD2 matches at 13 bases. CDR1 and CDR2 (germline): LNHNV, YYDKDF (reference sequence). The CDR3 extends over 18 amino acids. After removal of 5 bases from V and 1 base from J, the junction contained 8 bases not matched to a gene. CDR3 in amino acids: CATSGTSGGAMSYNEQFF. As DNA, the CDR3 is TGTGCCACCAGCGGTACTAGCGGGGGGGCGATGTCCTACAATGAGCAGTTCTTC.

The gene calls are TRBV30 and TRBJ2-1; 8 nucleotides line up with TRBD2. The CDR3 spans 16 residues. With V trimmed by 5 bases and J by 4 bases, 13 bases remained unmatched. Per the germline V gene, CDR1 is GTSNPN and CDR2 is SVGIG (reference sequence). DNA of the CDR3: TGTGCCTGGGGAGCTTGGCGGGGGGCACCTTACAATGAGCAGTTCTTC. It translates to CAWGAWRGAPYNEQFF.

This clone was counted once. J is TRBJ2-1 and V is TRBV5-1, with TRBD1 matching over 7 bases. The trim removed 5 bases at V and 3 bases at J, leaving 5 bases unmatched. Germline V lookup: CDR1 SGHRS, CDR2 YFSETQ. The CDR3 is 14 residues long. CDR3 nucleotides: TGCGCCAGCAGGGACAGGACGAACTACAATGAGCAGTTCTTC. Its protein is CASRDRTNYNEQFF.

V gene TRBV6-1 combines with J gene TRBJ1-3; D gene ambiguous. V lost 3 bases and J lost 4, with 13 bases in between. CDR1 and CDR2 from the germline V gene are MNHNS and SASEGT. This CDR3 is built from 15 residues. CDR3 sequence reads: CASSDALRSGNTIYF. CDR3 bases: TGTGCCAGCAGTGATGCCCTTCGGTCCGGAAACACCATATATTTT.

As DNA, the CDR3 is TGTGCCAGCAGCTTAGAATTAGATACGCAGTATTTT. It translates to CASSLELDTQYF. The chain carries TRBV7-6 and TRBJ2-3; D call uncertain. The CDR3 length is 12 residues. Germline CDR1 SGHVS, CDR2 FNYEAQ. The V end lost 1 base, the J end lost 5 bases, and 4 bases lay between the germline ends.

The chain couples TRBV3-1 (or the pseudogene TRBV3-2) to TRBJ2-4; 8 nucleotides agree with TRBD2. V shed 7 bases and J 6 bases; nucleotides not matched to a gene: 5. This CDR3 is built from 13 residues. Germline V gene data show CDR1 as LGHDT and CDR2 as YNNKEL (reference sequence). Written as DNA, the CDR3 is TGTGCCAGCACCACGGGACTAGGAAACATTCAGTACTTC. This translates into CASTTGLGNIQYF.

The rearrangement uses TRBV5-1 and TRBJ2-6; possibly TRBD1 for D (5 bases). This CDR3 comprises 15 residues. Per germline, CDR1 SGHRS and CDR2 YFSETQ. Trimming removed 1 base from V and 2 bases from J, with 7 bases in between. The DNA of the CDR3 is TGCGCCAGCAGCTTGCGGACAACTGGGGCCAACGTCCTGACTTTC. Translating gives CASSLRTTGANVLTF.

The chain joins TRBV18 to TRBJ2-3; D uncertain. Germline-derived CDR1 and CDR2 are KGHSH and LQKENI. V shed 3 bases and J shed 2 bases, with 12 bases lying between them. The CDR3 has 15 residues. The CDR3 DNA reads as TGTGCCAGCTCACCCCAGCCTGTGGACACAGATACGCAGTATTTT. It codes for CASSPQPVDTDTQYF.

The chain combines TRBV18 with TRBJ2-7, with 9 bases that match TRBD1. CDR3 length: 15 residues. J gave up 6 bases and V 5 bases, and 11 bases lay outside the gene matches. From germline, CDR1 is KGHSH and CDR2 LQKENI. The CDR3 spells CASSIGTGTSGEQYF. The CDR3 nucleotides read TGTGCCAGCTCAATAGGGACAGGGACCTCTGGCGAGCAGTACTTC.

In nucleotides, the CDR3 is TGTGCCAGCAGCCAACAGACAGGGGACAATCAGCCCCAGCATTTT. This gives the protein CASSQQTGDNQPQHF. The V and J genes are TRBV4-2 and TRBJ1-5; 8 positions agree with TRBD1. The germline CDR1 and CDR2 sequences are LGHNA and YNFKEQ. This CDR3 is built from 15 residues. Trimming cost V 2 bases and J 3 bases; bases outside gene matches: 3.

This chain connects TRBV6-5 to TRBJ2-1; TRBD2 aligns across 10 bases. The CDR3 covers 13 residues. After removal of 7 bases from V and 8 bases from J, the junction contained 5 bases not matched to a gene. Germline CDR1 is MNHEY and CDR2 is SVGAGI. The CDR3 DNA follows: TGTGCCAGCACTTCTAGCGGGGGTGATGAGCAGTTCTTC. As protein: CASTSSGGDEQFF.

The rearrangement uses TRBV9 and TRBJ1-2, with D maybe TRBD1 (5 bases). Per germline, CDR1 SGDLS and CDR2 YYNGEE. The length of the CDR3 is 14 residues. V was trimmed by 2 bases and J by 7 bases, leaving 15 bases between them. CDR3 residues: CASSVGQGNSGYTF. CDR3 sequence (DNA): TGTGCCAGCAGCGTCGGGCAGGGAAATAGTGGCTACACCTTC.

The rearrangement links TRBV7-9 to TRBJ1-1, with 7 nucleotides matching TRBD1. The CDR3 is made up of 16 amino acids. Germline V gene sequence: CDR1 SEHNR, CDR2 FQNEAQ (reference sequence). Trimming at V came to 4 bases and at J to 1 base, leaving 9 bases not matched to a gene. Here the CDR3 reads CASSYDRAKKNTEAFF. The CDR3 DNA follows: TGTGCCAGCAGCTACGACAGGGCCAAGAAGAACACTGAAGCTTTCTTT.

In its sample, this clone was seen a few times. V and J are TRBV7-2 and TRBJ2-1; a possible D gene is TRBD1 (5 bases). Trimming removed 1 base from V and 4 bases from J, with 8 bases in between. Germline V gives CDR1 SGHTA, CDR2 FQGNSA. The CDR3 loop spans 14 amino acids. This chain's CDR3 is CASSLEGAYNEQFF. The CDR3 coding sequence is TGTGCCAGCAGCTTAGAAGGGGCTTACAATGAGCAGTTCTTC.